This TCR beta chain was sequenced in a study of identical twins. This clonotype turned up a few times. One entry per CDR3 protein results from TCRdb running MiXCR on the 5' RACE reads. This sample yields 1.5 million to 2 million distinct CDR3 sequences, of which 25% to 35% are seen a single time; 0.25% to 0.3% belongs to the top ten. The sample was cord blood. This sequence originates from a newborn girl in good health.

CDR3 in amino acids: CASSLDTGSYNEQFF. In nucleotides, the CDR3 is TGTGCCAGCAGCCTGGACACCGGCTCCTACAATGAGCAGTTCTTC. The chain couples TRBV11-2 to TRBJ2-1, with D possibly TRBD1 on 5 matching bases. Germline assignment: CDR1 SGHAT and CDR2 FQNNGV. The V end was cut by 5 bases, the J end by 0 bases, with 11 bases between. The CDR3 is 15 residues long. The full variable domain, with the rest looked up from reference TRBV11-2 and TRBJ2-1, is EAGVAQSPRYKIIEKRQSVAFWCNPISGHATLYWYQQILGQGPKLLIQFQNNGVVDDSQLPKDRFSAERLKGVDSTLKIQPAKLEDSAVYLCASSLDTGSYNEQFFGPGTRLTVL.